This entry features one T cell receptor (beta chain) sequence. A much larger clone differs from this one at a single base, so this may be a read error. The conserved final phenylalanine or tryptophan is absent from the CDR3, which likely points to a read error. Time point described: pre-sensitization, week 0. The sample's treatment: therapeutic diphenylcyclopropenone sensitization with weekly scalp DPC. Each donor was an alopecia patient between 18 and 70 years of age who qualified for DPC. This sample stems from a study of human T cells and chemical hapten exposure. This CDR3 is 13 amino acids long. The germline V gene has CDR1 MNHNS and CDR2 SASEGT. Trimming took off 7 bases at V and 4 bases at J, with 14 bases between the two ends. In the original processing: Across samples, TCR counts had a median of approximately 100,000 and ranged from about 20,000 to 690,600. TCRdb independently ran MiXCR on the RACE reads; one entry per CDR3 protein. The V and J calls shown here were made by TCRdb, not taken from the authors' results. The sample shows 350,000 to 400,000 distinct CDR3 sequences, approximately 5.1% of them seen only once.

This rearrangement joins TRBV6-1 to TRBJ2-7; D tentatively reads TRBD1 or TRBD2 (5 bases each). The sequence came from a woman aged 45-59 years with alopecia areata. Some clones in this sample may be carry-over from other donors' samples. This specimen consisted of whole blood, obtained in connection with sensitization to the hapten diphenylcyclopropenone (DPC). The CDR3 nucleotides read TGTGCCAGCACCACGGGACGGAAGTACGAGCAGTACTCC. Protein sequence: CASTTGRKYEQYS.